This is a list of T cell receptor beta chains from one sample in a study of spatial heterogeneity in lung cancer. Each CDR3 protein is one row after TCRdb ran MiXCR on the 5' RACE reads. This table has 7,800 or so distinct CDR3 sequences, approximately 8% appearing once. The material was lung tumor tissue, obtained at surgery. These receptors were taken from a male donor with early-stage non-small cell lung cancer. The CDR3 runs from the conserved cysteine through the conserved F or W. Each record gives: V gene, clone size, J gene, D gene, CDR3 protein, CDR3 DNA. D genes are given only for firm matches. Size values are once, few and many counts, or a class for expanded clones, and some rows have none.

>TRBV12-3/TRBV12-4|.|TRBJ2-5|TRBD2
CASSFNSHLAGETQYF
TGTGCCAGCAGTTTCAACTCCCATCTAGCGGGAGAGACCCAGTACTTC
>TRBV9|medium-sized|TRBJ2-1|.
CASSVAGVREQFF
TGTGCCAGCAGCGTAGCTGGAGTCAGAGAGCAGTTCTTC
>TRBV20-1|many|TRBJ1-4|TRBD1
CSAGDSRGEKLFF
TGCAGTGCGGGGGACAGCCGGGGTGAAAAACTGTTTTTT
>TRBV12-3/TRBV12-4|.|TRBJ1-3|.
CVSSLRRASGNTIYF
TGTGTCAGCAGTTTACGACGGGCCTCTGGAAACACCATATATTTT
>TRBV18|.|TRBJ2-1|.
CASSDKGGRNEQFF
TGTGCCAGCTCAGACAAGGGGGGCAGGAATGAGCAGTTCTTC
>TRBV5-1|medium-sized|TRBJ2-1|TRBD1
CASSLPQGASSYNEQFF
TGCGCCAGCAGCCTGCCACAGGGGGCTAGCTCCTACAATGAGCAGTTCTTC
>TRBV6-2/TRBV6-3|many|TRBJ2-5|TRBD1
CATRDRGKETQYF
TGTGCCACCCGGGACAGGGGAAAAGAGACCCAGTACTTC
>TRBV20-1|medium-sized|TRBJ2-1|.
CSASGSEKQFF
TGCAGTGCTAGCGGGAGCGAGAAGCAGTTCTTC
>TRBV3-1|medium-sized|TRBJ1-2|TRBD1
CASSRQGGEGYTF
TGTGCCAGCAGCCGACAGGGCGGGGAAGGCTACACCTTC
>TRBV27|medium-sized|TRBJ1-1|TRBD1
CASSETGGTRAFF
TGTGCCAGCAGTGAGACAGGGGGAACGCGGGCTTTCTTT
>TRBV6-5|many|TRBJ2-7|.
CASSNPDSGTPYEQYF
TGTGCCAGCAGTAACCCGGACTCCGGGACGCCCTACGAGCAGTACTTC
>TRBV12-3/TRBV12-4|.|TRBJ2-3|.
CASRARGADTQYF
TGTGCCAGCAGGGCAAGGGGCGCAGATACGCAGTATTTT
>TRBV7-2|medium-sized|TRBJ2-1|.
CASSLSAGQLYEQFF
TGTGCCAGCAGCTTATCGGCGGGCCAGTTGTATGAGCAGTTCTTC
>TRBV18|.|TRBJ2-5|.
CASSPRVGESETQYF
TGTGCCAGCTCCCCTCGAGTGGGAGAGAGCGAGACCCAGTACTTC
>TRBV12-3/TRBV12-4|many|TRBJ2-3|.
CASSLKGGDTQYF
TGTGCCAGCAGTTTAAAAGGGGGAGATACGCAGTATTTT
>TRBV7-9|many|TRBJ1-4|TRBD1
CASSWGTGSEKLFF
TGTGCCAGCAGCTGGGGGACAGGGAGCGAAAAACTGTTTTTT
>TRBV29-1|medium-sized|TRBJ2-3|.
CSVMTRRNTDTQYF
TGCAGCGTGATGACTAGGCGGAACACAGATACGCAGTATTTT
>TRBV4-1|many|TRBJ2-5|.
CASSSDRAGMKETQYF
TGCGCCAGCAGTTCCGACCGGGCAGGAATGAAAGAGACCCAGTACTTC
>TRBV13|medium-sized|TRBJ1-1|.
CASSSRGSGNQVEAFF
TGTGCCAGCAGCTCGAGGGGATCAGGGAACCAGGTGGAAGCTTTCTTT
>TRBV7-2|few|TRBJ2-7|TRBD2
CASSSIRREGEQYF
TGTGCCAGCAGCTCAATCCGACGGGAGGGCGAGCAGTACTTC
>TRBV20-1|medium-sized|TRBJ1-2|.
CSAPILMVGGYTF
TGCAGTGCTCCTATCCTTATGGTTGGTGGCTACACCTTC
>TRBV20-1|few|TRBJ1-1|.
CSARIQGEAFF
TGCAGTGCTCGGATACAGGGTGAAGCTTTCTTT
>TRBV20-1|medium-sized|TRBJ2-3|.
CSAPSATDTQYF
TGCAGTGCCCCTTCGGCCACAGATACGCAGTATTTT